The clone carrying this T cell receptor beta chain was seen many times. Antigen specificity is unknown. Trimming removed 4 bases at V and 3 bases at J, with 15 bases between. CDR1 and CDR2 (germline): KGHDR, SFDVKD. This CDR3 is 16 amino acids long. This sample is drawn from a study of response to subunit inactivated influenza vaccine. Study findings and constraints: It was suggested by the authors that few new T cells are recruited by each seasonal influenza vaccination.

Via MiXCR, TCRdb re-called the RT-PCR reads, giving one row per CDR3 protein. Of roughly 670,000 distinct CDR3 sequences in the sample, 14% were seen once. The source material was PBMCs from blood, sampled 14 to 15 days before vaccination. The sequence was obtained from a middle-aged man who received an inactivated influenza vaccine. The rearrangement joins TRBV24-1 to TRBJ2-1, with a tentative D call TRBD1 (5 bases). The CDR3 region is CATSEGRTSFYNEQFF. For the CDR3, the DNA is TGTGCCACCAGTGAGGGGCGGACGAGCTTCTACAATGAGCAGTTCTTC.